A single sample gave rise to the 24 T cell receptor beta chains below, sequenced in a study of cytomegalovirus exposure and HLA in healthy donors. PCR involved 60 Vbeta and 13 Jbeta primers. Assay: immunoSEQ multiplex PCR; the TCRdb copy retains only in-frame clones and omits some. The sample includes about 150,000 clones, 75% seen only once; the top ten take 7%. The sequencing input was PBMCs. Receptors originate from a man aged 30 to 45 in good health and CMV-seronegative.

This chain uses TRBV28 with TRBJ1-2, with 10 nucleotides matching TRBD1. V dropped 5 bases and J dropped 4; count of bases not matched to a gene: 1. CDR1 MDHEN and CDR2 SYDVKM come from the germline V gene. CDR3 length equals 13 residues. CDR3 nucleotide sequence: TGTGCCAGCAGTAGGACAGGGGGCTATGGCTACACCTTC. It specifies CASSRTGGYGYTF.

V and J are TRBV6-1 and TRBJ1-5, with D possibly being TRBD1 (5 bases). Germline V lookup: CDR1 MNHNS, CDR2 SASEGT. Trimming pared 2 bases from V and 5 bases from J, leaving 19 bases between. The CDR3 contains 17 residues. This chain's CDR3 is CASSELLGGDYDQPQHF. CDR3 coding DNA: TGTGCCAGCAGTGAACTACTGGGGGGGGATTATGATCAGCCCCAGCATTTT.

In its sample, this clone was seen a few times. The chain uses TRBV4-2 and TRBJ2-2, with 15 nucleotides matching TRBD2. Germline CDR1 reads LGHNA; CDR2 reads YNFKEQ. Trimming removed 5 bases from V and 6 bases from J; junction bases left unmatched: 13. CDR3 length equals 19 residues. The CDR3 DNA follows: TGTGCCAGCAGCTCCCAAGAGGGGACTAGCGGGGGGTGGGCCGGGGAGCTGTTTTTT. It is translated as CASSSQEGTSGGWAGELFF.

V and J are TRBV28 and TRBJ1-5; weak D call: TRBD1 (5 bases). From germline, CDR1 is MDHEN and CDR2 SYDVKM. V dropped 7 bases and J dropped 4 bases, with 8 bases sitting between them. The CDR3 extends over 12 amino acids. CDR3 protein: CASNAGNQPQHF. Here the CDR3 DNA reads TGTGCCAGCAATGCAGGGAATCAGCCCCAGCATTTT.

The CDR3 loop is CAQSPGQGGNTIYF. In DNA, the CDR3 is TGTGCCCAAAGCCCGGGACAGGGGGGAAACACCATATATTTT. V usage is TRBV30 and J usage is TRBJ1-3, with 10 bases identical to TRBD1. Germline trimming cut 8 bases from V and 4 bases from J; bases unmatched to any gene: 8. The germline gives CDR1 GTSNPN, CDR2 SVGIG (reference sequence). The CDR3 length is 14 residues.

This clone appeared once. CDR3: CASSVGSFTGELFF. CDR3 bases: TGTGCCAGCAGCGTGGGGAGTTTCACCGGGGAGCTGTTTTTT. The chain uses TRBV9 and TRBJ2-2, with D perhaps TRBD2 (5 bases). This CDR3 has 14 residues. Germline V gene sequence: CDR1 SGDLS, CDR2 YYNGEE. Trimming shortened V by 2 bases and J by 4 bases, and 9 bases separated the two germline ends.

The chain links TRBV15 to TRBJ2-3; the match to TRBD1 covers 8 bases. Germline V gene lookup returns CDR1 LNHNV and CDR2 YYDKDF (reference sequence). V lost 2 bases, J lost 0 bases, and 7 bases stayed unmatched. The CDR3 has 17 amino acids. Here the CDR3 DNA reads TGTGCCACCAGCAGAATGCCCCGGGACAGGAGCACAGATACGCAGTATTTT. Translating it yields CATSRMPRDRSTDTQYF.

V gene TRBV27 combines with J gene TRBJ1-5; perhaps TRBD1 as D (5 bases). Trimming pared 4 bases from V and 0 bases from J, leaving 13 bases between. CDR1 is MNHEY, CDR2 SMNVEV, per germline (reference sequence). The CDR3 runs 16 residues. The CDR3 loop is CASSSMGGFSNQPQHF. The CDR3 nucleotides are TGTGCCAGCAGTTCTATGGGGGGATTTAGCAATCAGCCCCAGCATTTT.

In this sample, this clone turned up a few times. This chain connects TRBV30 to TRBJ1-5; D might be TRBD1 (6 bases). The CDR3 has 14 amino acids. Germline CDR1 reads GTSNPN; CDR2 reads SVGIG (reference sequence). V lost 4 bases, J lost 6 bases, and 16 bases lay in between. As DNA, the CDR3 is TGTGCCTGGAACCGAGGGGGAGAGGGTCAGCCCCAGCATTTT. Translating it yields CAWNRGGEGQPQHF.

V usage is TRBV5-1 and J usage is TRBJ2-5; 8 nucleotides agree with TRBD2. The ends lost 4 bases at V and 1 base at J; junction bases unmatched: 9. Looked up from germline, CDR1 is SGHRS and CDR2 is YFSETQ. The CDR3 runs to 16 residues. CDR3 region: CASSTGGAASQETQYF. The DNA for the CDR3 is TGCGCCAGCAGCACGGGGGGGGCAGCCAGCCAAGAGACCCAGTACTTC. Supplemented by reference TRBV5-1 and TRBJ2-5, the full variable domain reads KAGVTQTPRYLIKTRGQQVTLSCSPISGHRSVSWYQQTPGQGLQFLFEYFSETQRNKGNFPGRFSGRQFSNSRSEMNVSTLELGDSALYLCASSTGGAASQETQYFGPGTRLLVL.

This clone occurred a few times. The J gene is TRBJ1-1, the V gene TRBV19; D may be TRBD1 (6 bases). The CDR3 consists of 14 residues. Trimming shortened V by 5 bases and J by 6 bases, and 16 bases separated the two germline ends. The germline V gene encodes CDR1 LNHDA and CDR2 SQIVND (reference sequence). This chain's CDR3 is CASSGWDIRAEAFF. The CDR3, as DNA: TGTGCCAGTAGTGGATGGGACATAAGGGCTGAAGCTTTCTTT.

The chain is built from TRBV5-1 and TRBJ2-5; D gene uncertain. V lost 1 base and J lost 2, with 6 bases in between. The CDR3 spans 13 residues. Germline V gene sequence: CDR1 SGHRS, CDR2 YFSETQ. CDR3 residues: CASSLIQQETQYF. The CDR3 nucleotides read TGCGCCAGCAGCTTGATCCAGCAAGAGACCCAGTACTTC.

This chain links TRBV10-3 with TRBJ1-1; D is perhaps TRBD1 (6 bases). Germline V gives CDR1 ENHRY, CDR2 SYGVKD. Trimming took 6 bases from V and 7 from J, leaving 12 bases between them. The CDR3 extends over 12 amino acids. This chain's CDR3 is CAIRVGGVEAFF. CDR3 DNA: TGTGCCATCAGGGTAGGGGGGGTTGAAGCTTTCTTT.

This chain joins TRBV6-6 and TRBJ2-3; 11 bases are a match to TRBD2. Germline trimming cut 4 bases from V and 4 bases from J; bases unmatched to any gene: 1. Germline V CDR1 and CDR2: MNHNY, SVGAGI (reference sequence). CDR3 length: 14 residues. CDR3 coding DNA: TGTGCCAGCAGTTGGGGACTAGCGGCAGATACGCAGTATTTT. Encoded protein: CASSWGLAADTQYF.

The CDR3 is CAWRTGGGLFF. The CDR3 nucleotides read TGTGCCTGGAGAACGGGGGGTGGGCTGTTTTTT. This chain links TRBV30 with TRBJ2-2; 7 nucleotides match TRBD2. The junction had 5 bases not matched to a gene; V was cut back by 3 bases and J by 13 bases. The germline V gene has CDR1 GTSNPN and CDR2 SVGIG (reference sequence). The CDR3 is made up of 11 amino acids.

The chain couples TRBV14 to TRBJ1-4; a possible D gene is TRBD1 (6 bases). This CDR3 is built from 15 residues. Germline values: CDR1 SGHDN, CDR2 FVKESK. V was clipped by 4 bases and J by 8 bases, with 17 bases between them. Written as DNA, the CDR3 is TGTGCCAGCAGCCCCGGACAGACCGGCCGCGAAAAACTGTTTTTT. Amino acids: CASSPGQTGREKLFF.

The chain joins TRBV2 to TRBJ2-5, with a weak D call TRBD1 (5 bases). V was clipped by 7 bases and J by 1 base, with 13 bases between them. This CDR3 region has 14 residues. Germline CDR1 and CDR2: SNHLY and FYNNEI. This chain's CDR3 is CASMASRGQETQYF. DNA of the CDR3: TGTGCCAGCATGGCTTCTAGGGGCCAAGAGACCCAGTACTTC.

The chain links TRBV9 to TRBJ2-2; D remains unclear. V was trimmed by 3 bases and J by 4 bases, leaving 4 bases between them. Germline CDR1 and CDR2: SGDLS and YYNGEE. There are 12 residues in the CDR3. This chain's CDR3 is CASSAVTGELFF. In DNA form, the CDR3 reads TGTGCCAGCAGCGCAGTCACCGGGGAGCTGTTTTTT.

The gene calls are TRBV5-4 and TRBJ1-2, with no clear D. With 4 bases removed from V and 4 bases from J, the gap between germline ends came to 14 bases. The germline CDR1 and CDR2 sequences are SGHNT and YYREEE (reference sequence). The CDR3 runs 14 residues. The CDR3 DNA reads TGTGCCAGCAGCCCTAGCCCGATTGGCTATGGCTACACCTTC. It codes for CASSPSPIGYGYTF.

This chain links TRBV5-5 with TRBJ2-2; D remains unclear. In germline, CDR1 is SGHKS, CDR2 YYEKEE (reference sequence). V was trimmed by 3 bases and J by 1 base, leaving 7 bases between them. This CDR3 has 14 amino acids. This CDR3 is CASSSLKNTGELFF. DNA of the CDR3: TGTGCCAGCAGCTCCCTTAAGAACACCGGGGAGCTGTTTTTT.

The chain is built from TRBV2 and TRBJ1-1; the match to TRBD1 covers 7 bases. This CDR3 spans 14 amino acids. The germline gives CDR1 SNHLY, CDR2 FYNNEI. Germline trimming cut 5 bases from V and 3 bases from J; bases unmatched to any gene: 6. The CDR3 nucleotides read TGTGCCAGCAGTCTGACAGGGATGGACACTGAAGCTTTCTTT. Its protein is CASSLTGMDTEAFF.

This sequence joins TRBV4-1 and TRBJ2-6, with D unclear. This CDR3 has 16 residues. Germline V gives CDR1 MGHRA, CDR2 YSYEKL. V was clipped by 1 base and J by 2 bases, with 9 bases between them. The CDR3 nucleotides are TGCGCCAGCAGCCAAGCCGCGGATGCTGGGGCCAACGTCCTGACTTTC. As protein: CASSQAADAGANVLTF.

This rearrangement joins TRBV6-5 to TRBJ2-5; 12 nucleotides agree with TRBD2. This CDR3 is built from 13 residues. From germline, CDR1 is MNHEY and CDR2 SVGAGI. V dropped 4 bases and J dropped 13; count of bases not matched to a gene: 7. CDR3 amino acids: CASSSGLAGRLYF. The DNA of the CDR3 is TGTGCCAGCAGTTCAGGACTAGCGGGGAGGTTGTACTTC.

This clone was seen a handful of times. This chain links TRBV11-3 with TRBJ2-1; 8 bases align to TRBD1. The V and J ends lost 5 bases and 11 bases, in that order; junction bases with no gene match: 11. The germline V gene encodes CDR1 SGHNT and CDR2 YENEEA. The CDR3 extends over 14 amino acids. This CDR3 reads CASSVTGGVTKQFF. The CDR3 coding sequence is TGTGCCAGCAGCGTTACAGGGGGAGTAACCAAGCAGTTCTTC. The full variable domain, with the rest looked up from reference TRBV11-3 and TRBJ2-1, is EAGVVQSPRYKIIEKKQPVAFWCNPISGHNTLYWYLQNLGQGPELLIRYENEEAVDDSQLPKDRFSAERLKGVDSTLKIQPAELGDSAVYLCASSVTGGVTKQFFGPGTRLTVL.